The source of this T cell receptor beta chain is a study of blood T cell repertoires in COVID-19. Study in general: The United States, Italy and Spain were the sources of the acute and convalescent COVID-19 samples. PBMCs, B-cell-depleted T cells, or T cells were the source of the cDNA or gDNA that made up the material.

In the original processing: Reference gene primer amplification gave nucleated cell count estimates. The data were produced by immunoSEQ multiplex PCR, yet TCRdb's version contains in-frame clones alone and is incomplete. V and J calls and clone size follow that table, whereas D and trimming were derived from the DNA. Among some 87,000 clones listed, approximately 78% were seen once. Trimming cost V 5 bases and J 8 bases; bases outside gene matches: 8. The CDR3 has 14 amino acids. Germline V gene sequence: CDR1 SGHVS, CDR2 FQNEAQ. The chain employs TRBV7-8 and TRBJ2-1; 8 positions match TRBD2. The TCR was taken from a human donor in a cohort sampled during active COVID-19. The sample taken for sequencing was peripheral blood. The CDR3 DNA follows: TGTGCCAGCAGCCGCGGACTAGCTCGGGATGAGCAGTTCTTC. Translation gives CASSRGLARDEQFF.